These 13 T cell receptor beta chains were all obtained from the same sample, sequenced in a study of tissue T cells after allogeneic stem cell transplantation (dated by TCRdb to between 2022 and 2023). Per the publication, the time point label means: mouse harvest day 7 after allogeneic transplant. Each mouse graft, delivered by tail vein injection, combined 10^6 splenic CD5+ T cells with 10^7 T-cell-depleted bone marrow cells. The protocol used for the library was the immunoSEQ multiplex PCR assay. The immuneACCESS repertoire file appears here via TCRdb, limited to in-frame rearrangements. These files lack a portion of the clones; in checked studies, under half of the deficit traces to unresolved V genes, and the cause of the others is not known. Counted in this sample were 4,000 to 5,000 clones; around 64% of them appeared once. The biggest ten clones account for around 29% of the sample. The sequenced sample was spleen. All receptors derive from a female BALB/c mouse given C57BL/6 T cells with graft-versus-host disease after an allogeneic hematopoietic cell transplant.

Worth noting for this clone: The germline and genes are mouse ones. Read sequence stops 1 residue before the CDR3 end, and the germline J gene provides the missing end. J is TRBJ1-4 and V is TRBV26, with D possibly matching TRBD1 (6 bases). This CDR3 has 13 residues. The germline V gene has CDR1 KGHPV and CDR2 FQNQEV (reference sequence). V lost 6 bases, J lost 3 bases, and 8 bases lay in between. Incomplete CDR3 DNA: TGTGCCAGCAGGCAGGGGACCAACGAAAGATTATTT. This gives the protein CASRQGTNERLF. The whole CDR3 sequence is CASRQGTNERLFF.

This clone has a handful of counts. The genes are named according to mouse. CDR3 sequence reads: CASSERYYEQYF. The part of the CDR3 DNA that was read is TGTGCCAGCAGTGAACGTTACTATGAACAGTAC. The V and J genes are TRBV13-3 and TRBJ2-7, with D unresolved. The CDR3 extends 1 residue past the end of the read, so its final part is completed from the germline J gene. From germline, CDR1 is NNHDY and CDR2 SYVADS. The CDR3 sequence is 12 residues long. The V and J ends lost 2 bases and 3 bases respectively, with 6 bases between them.

As regards this clone: Gene names and germline match the mouse. Read sequence stops 1 residue before the CDR3 end, and the germline J gene provides the missing end. This chain connects TRBV5 to TRBJ2-1; 11 bases align to TRBD2. The CDR3 runs 16 residues. Looked up from germline, CDR1 is LGHNA and CDR2 is YNLKQL (reference sequence). V lost 0 bases to trimming and J lost 7 bases; unmatched junction nucleotides: 5. Incomplete CDR3 DNA: TGTGCCAGCAGCCAAGAACTGGGGGGGCGAGGGGCTGAGCAGTTC. This gives the protein CASSQELGGRGAEQF. The CDR3 in its entirety is CASSQELGGRGAEQFF.

Comment on this clone: Germline and genes: mouse. The read halts 1 residue ahead of the CDR3 end, with the missing end drawn from the germline J gene. J is TRBJ2-4 and V is TRBV29; D gene ambiguous. The CDR3 extends over 12 amino acids. Germline V gene data show CDR1 as MSHET and CDR2 as SYDVDS. V was trimmed by 5 bases and J by 6 bases, leaving 9 bases between them. The sequenced part of the CDR3 DNA is TGTGCTAGCAGTGGGAGGAGGAACACCTTGTAC. Protein: CASSGRRNTLY. The CDR3 reads in full as CASSGRRNTLYF.

Notes on this clone: Gene names denote mouse genes. The read halts 1 residue ahead of the CDR3 end, with the missing end drawn from the germline J gene. The chain employs TRBV19 and TRBJ2-7; 8 nucleotides agree with TRBD2. The CDR3 runs to 15 residues. The germline gives CDR1 FNHDT, CDR2 SITEND (reference sequence). J gave up 6 bases and V 6 bases, and 14 bases lay outside the gene matches. The CDR3 sequence is CASTRGGRGGLEQYF. The sequenced part of the CDR3 DNA is TGTGCCAGCACTCGGGGGGGGCGGGGGGGGCTTGAACAGTAC.

Comment on this clone: Each gene name is a mouse one. The CDR3 extends 1 residue past the end of the read, so its final part is completed from the germline J gene. The V and J genes are TRBV13-2 and TRBJ1-6, with D uncertain. TRBJ1-6 counts as an open reading frame of uncertain function. There are 13 residues in the CDR3. V dropped 4 bases and J dropped 2 bases, with 4 bases sitting between them. The germline V gene has CDR1 NNHNN and CDR2 SYGAGS (reference sequence). The CDR3 spells CASGKTYNSPLYF. The part of the CDR3 DNA that was read is TGTGCCAGCGGTAAAACCTATAATTCGCCCCTCTAC.

For this clone: Germline and genes: mouse. With the read ending 1 residue before the CDR3 end, the germline J gene is used to fill in that end. The chain has TRBV13-3 and TRBJ2-5; D gene ambiguous. Trimming shortened V by 0 bases and J by 0 bases, and 5 bases separated the two germline ends. The germline V gene encodes CDR1 NNHDY and CDR2 SYVADS. The CDR3 length is 14 residues. The CDR3 DNA, read in part, is TGTGCCAGCAGTGATGCGAGTAACCAAGACACCCAGTAC. Its protein is CASSDASNQDTQY. From start to end, the CDR3 is CASSDASNQDTQYF.

Comments on this clone: The genes and germline here are from mouse. The CDR3 sequence is CASSLNRNSGNTLYF. The CDR3 bases that were read are TGTGCCAGCAGTCTGAACAGAAATTCTGGAAATACGCTCTAT. This rearrangement joins TRBV26 to TRBJ1-3; D is unresolved. Read data end 1 residue before the CDR3 end; the end is taken from the germline J gene. The CDR3 totals 15 residues. The V end was cut by 2 bases, the J end by 0 bases, with 8 bases between. Germline assignment: CDR1 KGHPV and CDR2 FQNQEV (reference sequence).

As to this clone: Genes here carry mouse names. The CDR3 goes on 1 residue after the read ends, and that part is filled in from the germline J gene. This chain joins TRBV20 and TRBJ1-2; tentatively, D is TRBD1 (6 bases). Germline CDR1 GFQATS, CDR2 STVNSAI. This CDR3 is built from 14 residues. V was pared by 0 bases and J by 4 bases, with 12 bases between. CDR3 loop: CGARDGGAGSDYTF. The DNA read from the CDR3 is TGTGGTGCTAGGGATGGGGGCGCGGGCTCCGACTACACC.

This clone was detected once. Mouse gene names and germline throughout. Coverage ceases 1 residue before the CDR3 finishes, and the germline J gene fills in the end. The chain has TRBV16 and TRBJ2-3; tentative D call: TRBD1 (5 bases). Trimming removed 4 bases from V and 0 bases from J, with 8 bases in between. The germline V gene has CDR1 SGHSA and CDR2 FRNQAP. The CDR3 loop spans 14 amino acids. CDR3: CASSSQGSAETLYF. The sequenced part of the CDR3 DNA is TGTGCAAGCAGCTCTCAGGGTAGTGCAGAAACGCTGTAT. The full variable domain, with the rest looked up from reference TRBV16 and TRBJ2-3, is NAGVIQTPRHKVTGKGQEATLWCEPISGHSAVFWYRQTIVQGLEFLTYFRNQAPIDDSGMPKERFSAQMPNQSHSTLKIQSTQPQDSAVYLCASSSQGSAETLYFGSGTRLTVL.

For this clone: Mouse names are used for the genes. Read data end 1 residue before the CDR3 end; the end is taken from the germline J gene. The rearrangement joins TRBV13-2 to TRBJ1-6; TRBD1 matches at 9 bases. TRBJ1-6 is an ORF, and what it does is uncertain. CDR1 is NNHNN and CDR2 is SYGAGS in the germline V gene (reference sequence). The J segment lost 4 bases and the V segment lost 5 bases, leaving 1 base of the junction unmatched. CDR3 length: 14 amino acids. CDR3 DNA (partial): TGTGCCAGCGGGGACAGGGGTTATAATTCGCCCCTCTAC. Amino acids: CASGDRGYNSPLY. The entire CDR3 sequence reads CASGDRGYNSPLYF.

As concerns this clone: Here the gene names and germline are mouse. Sequencing ends 1 residue short of the CDR3 end; the germline J gene provides the rest. The chain employs TRBV26 and TRBJ2-7; D is perhaps TRBD1 (6 bases). The germline V gene has CDR1 KGHPV and CDR2 FQNQEV (reference sequence). V was clipped by 5 bases and J by 0 bases, with 11 bases between them. This CDR3 spans 14 amino acids. The covered CDR3 bases are TGTGCCAGCAGTATCCGGGACATCTCCTATGAACAGTAC. Translating gives CASSIRDISYEQY. The CDR3 in full is CASSIRDISYEQYF.

On this clone itself: Germline and genes here are mouse. With the read ending 1 residue before the CDR3 end, the germline J gene is used to fill in that end. V is TRBV13-3 and J is TRBJ1-1; 12 positions agree with TRBD1. Germline-derived CDR1 and CDR2 are NNHDY and SYVADS. V dropped 2 bases and J dropped 9; count of bases not matched to a gene: 5. The CDR3 contains 14 residues. The CDR3 region is CASSEGTGGGQVFF. CDR3 DNA, as far as it was read: TGTGCCAGCAGTGAAGGGACAGGGGGCGGACAAGTCTTC.